The T cell receptor (beta chain) described here comes from a study of PD-1 blockade in classical Hodgkin lymphoma. The CDR3 loop spans 16 amino acids. Germline CDR1 and CDR2: SGDLS and YYNGEE. V gave up 0 bases and J gave up 0 bases, with 13 bases separating them. The method was immunoSEQ multiplex PCR; TCRdb's version includes in-frame clones alone and lacks a portion of them. The sample lists some 93,000 clones, around four fifths occurring once. Documented time point: cycle 4 day 1 (C4D1), after five to seven weeks of nivolumab. Each patient's relapse followed autologous stem cell transplantation, and brentuximab vedotin exposure varied. In this sample, this clone turned up a few times.

The sequencing here drew on peripheral blood mononuclear cells (PBMCs), taken before the fourth cycle of nivolumab. The sequence derives from a human donor with classical Hodgkin lymphoma. This chain joins TRBV9 and TRBJ2-7; D is unresolved. CDR3 region: CASSVGGGSASYEQYF. For the CDR3, the DNA is TGTGCCAGCAGCGTAGGAGGTGGGTCAGCCTCCTACGAGCAGTACTTC.